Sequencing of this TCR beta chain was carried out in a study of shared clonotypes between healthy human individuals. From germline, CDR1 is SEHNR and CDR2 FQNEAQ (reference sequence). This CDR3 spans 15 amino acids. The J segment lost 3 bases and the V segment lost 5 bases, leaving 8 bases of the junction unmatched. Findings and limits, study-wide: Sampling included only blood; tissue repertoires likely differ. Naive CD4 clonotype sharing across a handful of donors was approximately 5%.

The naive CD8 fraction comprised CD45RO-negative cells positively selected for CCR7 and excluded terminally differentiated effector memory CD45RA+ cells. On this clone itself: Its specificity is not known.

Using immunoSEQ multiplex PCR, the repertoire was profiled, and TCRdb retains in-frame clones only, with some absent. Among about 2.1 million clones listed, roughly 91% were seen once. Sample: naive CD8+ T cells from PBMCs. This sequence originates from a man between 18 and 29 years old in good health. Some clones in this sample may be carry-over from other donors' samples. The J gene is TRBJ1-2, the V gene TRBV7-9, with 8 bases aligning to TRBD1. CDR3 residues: CASSPGQGEDYGYTF. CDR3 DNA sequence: TGTGCCAGCAGCCCTGGACAGGGAGAAGACTATGGCTACACCTTC.